This TCR beta chain was recovered during a study of T cell responses to AZD1222 COVID-19 vaccine. Study details: Pooled samples include second doses given at about 4 or 12 weeks.

This clone has just one count. The antigen is unknown. Findings and limits, study-wide: None of the repertoires were sampled until the peak T cell response had passed. An increase in Spike-specific TCR breadth and depth was observed after two AZD1222 doses. Only 5 or 6 people who got AZD1222 tested seropositive at baseline.

The table came from immunoSEQ multiplex PCR; TCRdb's copy has only in-frame clones and leaves some out. The profile shows about 85,000 clones, roughly 90% of them singletons. The CDR3 covers 14 residues. Between the trimmed V and J ends, which lost 4 bases and 5 bases, there was a span of 12 bases. The germline gives CDR1 SGHDT, CDR2 YYEEEE. Sequenced here: peripheral blood, sampled on day 0 of AZD1222 vaccination. The V and J genes are TRBV5-6 and TRBJ1-4; D gene unclear. This TCR was sampled from an adult in good health. The CDR3 sequence is CASSPGLENEKLFF. CDR3 coding DNA: TGTGCCAGCAGCCCTGGACTGGAGAATGAAAAACTGTTTTTT.